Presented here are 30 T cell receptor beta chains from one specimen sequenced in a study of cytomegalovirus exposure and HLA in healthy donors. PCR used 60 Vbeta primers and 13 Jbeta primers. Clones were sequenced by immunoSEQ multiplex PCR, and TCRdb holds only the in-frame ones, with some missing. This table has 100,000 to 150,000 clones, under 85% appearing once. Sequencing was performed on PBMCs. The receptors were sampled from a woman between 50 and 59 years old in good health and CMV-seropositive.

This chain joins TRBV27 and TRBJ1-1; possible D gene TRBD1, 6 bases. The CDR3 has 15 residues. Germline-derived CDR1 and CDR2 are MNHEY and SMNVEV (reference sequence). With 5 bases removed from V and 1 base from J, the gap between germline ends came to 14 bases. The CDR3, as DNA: TGTGCCAGCAGTCGCTACACAGGGCAGAACACTGAAGCTTTCTTT. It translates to CASSRYTGQNTEAFF.

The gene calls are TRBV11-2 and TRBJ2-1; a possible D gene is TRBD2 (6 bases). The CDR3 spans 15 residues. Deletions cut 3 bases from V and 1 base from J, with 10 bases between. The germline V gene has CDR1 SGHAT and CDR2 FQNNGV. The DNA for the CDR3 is TGTGCCAGCAGCTTCACCGGGGGATCCTACAATGAGCAGTTCTTC. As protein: CASSFTGGSYNEQFF.

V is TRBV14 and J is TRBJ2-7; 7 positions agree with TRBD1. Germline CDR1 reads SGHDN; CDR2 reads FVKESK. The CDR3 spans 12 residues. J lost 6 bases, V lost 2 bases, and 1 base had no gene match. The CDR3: CASSQTGVEQYF. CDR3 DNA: TGTGCCAGCAGCCAAACAGGGGTCGAGCAGTACTTC.

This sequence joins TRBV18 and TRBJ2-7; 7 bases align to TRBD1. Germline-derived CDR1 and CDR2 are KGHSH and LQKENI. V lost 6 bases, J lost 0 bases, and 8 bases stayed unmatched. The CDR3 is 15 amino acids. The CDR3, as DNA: TGTGCCAGCTCCGTAGCCCGGGACAGCTCCTACGAGCAGTACTTC. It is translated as CASSVARDSSYEQYF.

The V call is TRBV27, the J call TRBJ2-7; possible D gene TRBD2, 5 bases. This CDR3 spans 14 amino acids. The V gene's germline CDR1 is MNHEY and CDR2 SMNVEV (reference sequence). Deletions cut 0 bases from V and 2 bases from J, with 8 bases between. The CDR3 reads CASSLSRLTYEQYF. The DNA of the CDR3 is TGTGCCAGCAGTTTATCGAGACTAACCTACGAGCAGTACTTC.

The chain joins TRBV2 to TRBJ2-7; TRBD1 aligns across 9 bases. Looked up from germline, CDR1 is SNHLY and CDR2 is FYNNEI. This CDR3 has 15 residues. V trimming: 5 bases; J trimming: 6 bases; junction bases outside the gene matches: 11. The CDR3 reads CASSNVPGQGGEQYF. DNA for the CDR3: TGTGCCAGCAGTAACGTCCCGGGACAGGGAGGCGAGCAGTACTTC.

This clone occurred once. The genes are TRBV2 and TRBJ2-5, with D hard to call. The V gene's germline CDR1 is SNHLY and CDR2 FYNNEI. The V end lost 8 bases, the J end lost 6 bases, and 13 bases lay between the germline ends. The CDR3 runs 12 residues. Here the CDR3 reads CASQDSMKTQYF. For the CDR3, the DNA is TGTGCCAGCCAAGACTCTATGAAGACCCAGTACTTC.

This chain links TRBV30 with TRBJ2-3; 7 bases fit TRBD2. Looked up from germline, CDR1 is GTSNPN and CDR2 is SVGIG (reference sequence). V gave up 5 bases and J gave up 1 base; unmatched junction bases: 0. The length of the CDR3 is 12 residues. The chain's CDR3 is CAWGRGTDTQYF. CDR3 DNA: TGTGCCTGGGGGAGGGGCACAGATACGCAGTATTTT.

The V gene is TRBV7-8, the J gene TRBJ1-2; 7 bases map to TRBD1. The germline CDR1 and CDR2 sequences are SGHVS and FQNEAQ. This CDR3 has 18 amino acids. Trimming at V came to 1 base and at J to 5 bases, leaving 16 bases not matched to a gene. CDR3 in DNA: TGTGCCAGCAGCTTAGGAAGCGAAGGGGGCCCCTCTGGGTATGGCTACACCTTC. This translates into CASSLGSEGGPSGYGYTF.

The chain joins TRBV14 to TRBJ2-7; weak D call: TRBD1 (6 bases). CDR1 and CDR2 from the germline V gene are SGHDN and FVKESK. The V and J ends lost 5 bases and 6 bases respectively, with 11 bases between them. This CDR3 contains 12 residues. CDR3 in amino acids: CASSGGLGEQYF. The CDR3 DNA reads TGTGCCAGCAGCGGGGGCCTCGGCGAGCAGTACTTC.

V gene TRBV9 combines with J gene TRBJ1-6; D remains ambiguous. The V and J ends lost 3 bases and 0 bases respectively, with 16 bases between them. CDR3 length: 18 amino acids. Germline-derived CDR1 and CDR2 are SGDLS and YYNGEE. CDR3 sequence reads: CASSDGLYDSSYNSPLHF. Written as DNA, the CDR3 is TGTGCCAGCAGCGATGGTCTATACGATAGCTCCTATAATTCACCCCTCCACTTT.

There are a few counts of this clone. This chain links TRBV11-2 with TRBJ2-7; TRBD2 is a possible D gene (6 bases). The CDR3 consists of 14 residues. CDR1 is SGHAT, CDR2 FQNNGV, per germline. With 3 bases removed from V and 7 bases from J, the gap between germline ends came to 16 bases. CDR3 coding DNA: TGTGCCAGCAGCTTTTCGAGGAGGGAAGGGGAGCAGTACTTC. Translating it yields CASSFSRREGEQYF.

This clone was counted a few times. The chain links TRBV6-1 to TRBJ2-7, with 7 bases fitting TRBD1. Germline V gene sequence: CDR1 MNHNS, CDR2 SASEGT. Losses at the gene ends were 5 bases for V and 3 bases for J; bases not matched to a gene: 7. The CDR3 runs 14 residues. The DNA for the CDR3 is TGTGCCAGCAGTCGCGACAGGGACGGCTACGAGCAGTACTTC. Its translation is CASSRDRDGYEQYF.

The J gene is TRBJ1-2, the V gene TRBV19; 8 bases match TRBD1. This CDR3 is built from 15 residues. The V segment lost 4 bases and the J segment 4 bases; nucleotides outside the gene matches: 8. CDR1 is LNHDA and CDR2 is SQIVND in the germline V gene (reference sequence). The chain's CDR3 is CASSKARQGSYGYTF. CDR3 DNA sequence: TGTGCCAGTAGTAAAGCGCGACAGGGGTCCTATGGCTACACCTTC.

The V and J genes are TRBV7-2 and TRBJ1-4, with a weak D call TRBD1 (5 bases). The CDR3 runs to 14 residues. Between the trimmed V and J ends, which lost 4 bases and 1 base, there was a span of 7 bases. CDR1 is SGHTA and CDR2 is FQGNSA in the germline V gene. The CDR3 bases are TGTGCCAGCAGCTGGGGGGGAACTAATGAAAAACTGTTTTTT. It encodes CASSWGGTNEKLFF.

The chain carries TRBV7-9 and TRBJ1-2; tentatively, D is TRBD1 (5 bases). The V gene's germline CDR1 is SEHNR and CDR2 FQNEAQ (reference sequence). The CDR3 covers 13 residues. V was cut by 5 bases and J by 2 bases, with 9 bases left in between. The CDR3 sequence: CASSQGMNYGYTF. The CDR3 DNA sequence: TGTGCCAGCAGCCAGGGCATGAACTATGGCTACACCTTC.

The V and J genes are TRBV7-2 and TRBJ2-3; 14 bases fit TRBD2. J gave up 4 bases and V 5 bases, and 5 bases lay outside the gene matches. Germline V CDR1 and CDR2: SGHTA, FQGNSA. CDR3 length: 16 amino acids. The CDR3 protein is CASSPGLAGAADTQYF. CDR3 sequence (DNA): TGTGCCAGCAGCCCGGGACTAGCGGGGGCCGCAGATACGCAGTATTTT.

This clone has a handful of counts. CDR3 DNA: TGTGCCAGCAGTGCGGGTTTCTTGAACACCGGGGAGCTGTTTTTT. This translates into CASSAGFLNTGELFF. This rearrangement joins TRBV2 to TRBJ2-2; D not certain. Trimming took off 4 bases at V and 1 base at J, with 10 bases between the two ends. CDR3 size: 15 residues. CDR1 is SNHLY and CDR2 is FYNNEI in the germline V gene.

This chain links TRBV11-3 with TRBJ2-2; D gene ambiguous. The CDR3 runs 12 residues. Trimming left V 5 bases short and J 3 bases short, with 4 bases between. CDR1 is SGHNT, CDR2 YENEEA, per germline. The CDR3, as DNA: TGTGCCAGCAGCCTCGACACCGGGGAGCTGTTTTTT. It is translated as CASSLDTGELFF.

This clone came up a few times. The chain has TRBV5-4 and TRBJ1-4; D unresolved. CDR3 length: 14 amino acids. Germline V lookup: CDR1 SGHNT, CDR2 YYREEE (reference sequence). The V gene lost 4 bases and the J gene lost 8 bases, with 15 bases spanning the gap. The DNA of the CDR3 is TGTGCCAGCAGCGCCGGTTGGTCCAACGAAAAACTGTTTTTT. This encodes CASSAGWSNEKLFF.

The CDR3 DNA follows: TGTGCCAGCAGCTTAGCGAGAGGAGGCTATGGCTACACCTTC. It encodes CASSLARGGYGYTF. The rearrangement joins TRBV11-2 to TRBJ1-2; D is unclear. CDR3 length: 14 residues. The germline V gene has CDR1 SGHAT and CDR2 FQNNGV. V lost 1 base to trimming and J lost 4 bases, with 10 bases between them.

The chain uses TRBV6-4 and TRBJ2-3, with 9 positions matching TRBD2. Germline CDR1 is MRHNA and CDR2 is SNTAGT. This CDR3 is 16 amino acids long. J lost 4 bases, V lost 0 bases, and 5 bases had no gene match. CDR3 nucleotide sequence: TGTGCCAGCAGTGACTCCGGCGGGGGGGCCCCAGATACGCAGTATTTT. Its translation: CASSDSGGGAPDTQYF.

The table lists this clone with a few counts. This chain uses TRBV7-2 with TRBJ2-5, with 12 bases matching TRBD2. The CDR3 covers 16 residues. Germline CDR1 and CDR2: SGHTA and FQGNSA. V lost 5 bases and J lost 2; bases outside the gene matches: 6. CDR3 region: CASSRGLAGPQETQYF. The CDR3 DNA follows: TGTGCCAGCAGCCGCGGACTAGCGGGACCACAAGAGACCCAGTACTTC.

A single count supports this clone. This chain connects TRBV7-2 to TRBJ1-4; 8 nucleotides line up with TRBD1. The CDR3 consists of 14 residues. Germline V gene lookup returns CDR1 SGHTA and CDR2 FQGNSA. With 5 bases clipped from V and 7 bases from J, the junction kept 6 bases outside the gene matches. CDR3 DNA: TGTGCCAGCAGCGGCTGGACAGGGTCTGAAAAACTGTTTTTT. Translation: CASSGWTGSEKLFF.

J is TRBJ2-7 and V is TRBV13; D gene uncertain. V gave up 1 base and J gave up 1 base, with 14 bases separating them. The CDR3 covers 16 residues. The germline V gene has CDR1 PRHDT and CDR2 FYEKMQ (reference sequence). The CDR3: CASSLVSTSPSYEQYF. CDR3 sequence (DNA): TGTGCCAGCAGCTTAGTTAGCACATCCCCTTCCTACGAGCAGTACTTC.

CDR3 DNA sequence: TGTGCCAGCAGCTCCCGCGGGACGAACACCGGGGAGCTGTTTTTT. Translation: CASSSRGTNTGELFF. This chain connects TRBV6-1 to TRBJ2-2; maybe TRBD2 (6 bases). Trimming left V 6 bases short and J 0 bases short, with 11 bases between. The germline V gene encodes CDR1 MNHNS and CDR2 SASEGT. The CDR3 spans 15 residues.

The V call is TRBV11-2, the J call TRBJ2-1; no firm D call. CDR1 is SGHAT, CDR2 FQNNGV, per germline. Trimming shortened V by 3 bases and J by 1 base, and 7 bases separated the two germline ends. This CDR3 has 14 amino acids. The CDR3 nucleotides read TGTGCCAGCAGCTTCCTTACATCCTACAATGAGCAGTTCTTC. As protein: CASSFLTSYNEQFF.

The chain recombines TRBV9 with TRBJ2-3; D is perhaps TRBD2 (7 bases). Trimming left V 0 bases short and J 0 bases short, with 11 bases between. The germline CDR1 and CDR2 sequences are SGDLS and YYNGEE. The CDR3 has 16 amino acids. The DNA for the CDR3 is TGTGCCAGCAGCGTAGCCGGGGGGCTTAGCACAGATACGCAGTATTTT. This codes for CASSVAGGLSTDTQYF.

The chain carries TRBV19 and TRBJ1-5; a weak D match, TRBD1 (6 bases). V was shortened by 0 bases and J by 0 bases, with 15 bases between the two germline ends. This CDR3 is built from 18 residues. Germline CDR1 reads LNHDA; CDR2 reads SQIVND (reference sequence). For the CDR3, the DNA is TGTGCCAGTAGTATAGACCAACCTACAGGGTATAGCAATCAGCCCCAGCATTTT. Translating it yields CASSIDQPTGYSNQPQHF.

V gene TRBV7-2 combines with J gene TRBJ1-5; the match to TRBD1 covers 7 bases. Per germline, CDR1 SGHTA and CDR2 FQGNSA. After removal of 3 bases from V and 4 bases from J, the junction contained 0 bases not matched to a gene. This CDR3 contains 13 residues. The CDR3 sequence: CASSLTGNQPQHF. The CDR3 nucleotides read TGTGCCAGCAGCTTGACAGGGAATCAGCCCCAGCATTTT.